This TCR beta chain was captured in a study of blood T cell repertoires in COVID-19. About the research overall: COVID-19 samples collected from the United States, Italy and Spain covered acute and convalescent phases.

V was clipped by 6 bases and J by 7 bases, with 9 bases between them. CDR3 size: 12 residues. Clones were read by immunoSEQ multiplex PCR, and TCRdb kept only the in-frame ones, dropping some. In the table there are about 33,000 clones, more than 85% of which are singletons. This chain joins TRBV12-3 or TRBV12-4 and TRBJ1-4; D gene uncertain. The source of this sequence is a man between 65 and 85 years old with acute or convalescent COVID-19. What was sequenced was peripheral blood. The CDR3 nucleotides read TGTGCCAGCAGGGGAGGAGGTGAAAAACTGTTTTTT. This encodes CASRGGGEKLFF.